This TCR beta chain was found in a study of tumor-infiltrating lymphocytes in primary liver carcinoma. Study-wide results and limits: Against blood, tumors held a significantly higher top-250-clone fraction (p = 0.039).

Regarding this clonotype: What it binds is not known. The junction shows a germline mismatch at one end, possibly a read error.

Synthesis of TCR beta cDNA was carried out from 500 ng total RNA with a constant-region primer. Modified slightly, ARM-PCR produced TCR beta libraries over three nested multiplex PCR rounds. TRBV1-TRBV30 forward primers paired with a C-beta reverse primer drove the first two PCR rounds, roughly 9 cycles each. TCRdb reanalysed the multiplex PCR reads using MiXCR and keeps one entry per CDR3 protein. The sample contains 150,000 to 200,000 distinct CDR3 sequences, around four fifths of which appear only once. Total RNA and DNA came together from roughly 20-30 mg of bulk tissue without cell sorting. From germline, CDR1 is MNHEY and CDR2 SVGEGT. There are 15 residues in the CDR3.

The rearrangement joins TRBV6-2 or TRBV6-3 to TRBJ2-5; 12 bases fit TRBD2. Specimen: tumor tissue from primary liver carcinoma. This TCR derives from a man aged 40-50 years with primary liver carcinoma and hepatitis B virus infection. Written as DNA, the CDR3 is TGTGCCAGTAGTTACTTGACTAGCGGGAGTGAGACCCAGTACTTC. It yields the protein CASSYLTSGSETQYF.